What follows describes a single T cell receptor beta chain. The antigen is not known. This sample was taken from a study of cytomegalovirus exposure and HLA in healthy donors. Study-wide background: T cells numbering some 170 million yielded approximately 100 million unique TCR beta sequences in an earlier analysis.

The germline V gene encodes CDR1 MGHRA and CDR2 YSYEKL. The CDR3 is made up of 15 amino acids. After removal of 2 bases from V and 5 bases from J, the junction contained 8 bases not matched to a gene. Findings and limits, study-wide: The study reported that TCR beta sequences accurately predicted HLA-A and HLA-B alleles in most subjects. For TCR beta chains, V- and J-gene trimming was later linked to a missense DCLRE1C variant.

The PCR employed 60 Vbeta primers together with 13 Jbeta primers. Using immunoSEQ multiplex PCR, the repertoire was profiled, and TCRdb retains in-frame clones only, with some absent. This specimen shows around 100,000 clones; the ten leading clones hold 3% to 4%. This clonotype originated in a woman aged 25-40 years in good health and CMV-seronegative. The sequencing sample was made of PBMCs. The J gene is TRBJ2-5, the V gene TRBV4-1, with TRBD1 matching over 7 bases. The CDR3 spells CASSQPRDRGETQYF. The CDR3 nucleotides read TGCGCCAGCAGCCAACCCCGGGACAGAGGGGAGACCCAGTACTTC.